This paragraph reports one T cell receptor beta chain. Its target is unknown. The record originates from a study of cytomegalovirus exposure and HLA in healthy donors. Findings and limits, study-wide: A classifier reportedly called cytomegalovirus status with high sensitivity and specificity.

Both 60 Vbeta primers and 13 Jbeta primers went into the PCR. Generated by immunoSEQ multiplex PCR, the TCRdb table keeps only in-frame clones and is missing some. The sample lists some 130,000 clones, about 66% occurring once. The V gene end was trimmed by 0 bases and the J gene end by 1 base; junction bases not matched to a gene: 13. This CDR3 is 21 amino acids long. Germline V lookup: CDR1 ENHRY, CDR2 SYGVKD. The origin of this receptor is a human donor in good health. Source material: PBMCs. V and J are TRBV10-3 and TRBJ2-4; 12 bases fit TRBD2. DNA for the CDR3: TGTGCCATCAGTGAGTCGAAGTGGGCTAGCGGGAGGGCCGATGCCAAAAACATTCAGTACTTC. It encodes CAISESKWASGRADAKNIQYF.